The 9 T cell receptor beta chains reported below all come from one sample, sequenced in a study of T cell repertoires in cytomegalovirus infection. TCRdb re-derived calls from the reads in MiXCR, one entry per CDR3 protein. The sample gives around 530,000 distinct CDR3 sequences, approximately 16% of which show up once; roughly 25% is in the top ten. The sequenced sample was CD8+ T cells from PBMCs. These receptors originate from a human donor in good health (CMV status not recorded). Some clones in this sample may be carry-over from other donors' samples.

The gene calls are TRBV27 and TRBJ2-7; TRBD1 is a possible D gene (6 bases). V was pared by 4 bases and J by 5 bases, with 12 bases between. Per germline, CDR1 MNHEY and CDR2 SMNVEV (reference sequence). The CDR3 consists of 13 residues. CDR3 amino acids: CASSYRVKHEQYF. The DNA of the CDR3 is TGTGCCAGCAGTTACAGGGTAAAGCACGAGCAGTACTTC.

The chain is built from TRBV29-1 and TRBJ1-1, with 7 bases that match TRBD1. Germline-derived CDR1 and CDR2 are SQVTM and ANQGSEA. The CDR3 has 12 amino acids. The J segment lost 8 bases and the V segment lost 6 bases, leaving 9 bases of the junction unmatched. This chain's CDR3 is CSVRSGTAEAFF. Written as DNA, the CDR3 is TGCAGCGTACGATCCGGGACAGCGGAAGCTTTCTTT.

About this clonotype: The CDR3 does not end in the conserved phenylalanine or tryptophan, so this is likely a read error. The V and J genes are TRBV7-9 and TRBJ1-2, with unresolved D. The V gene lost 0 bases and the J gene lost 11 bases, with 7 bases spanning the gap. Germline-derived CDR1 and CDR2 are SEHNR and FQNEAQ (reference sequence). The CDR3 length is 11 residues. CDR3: CASSLAWGYTL. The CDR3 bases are TGTGCCAGCAGCTTAGCGTGGGGATACACCTTA.

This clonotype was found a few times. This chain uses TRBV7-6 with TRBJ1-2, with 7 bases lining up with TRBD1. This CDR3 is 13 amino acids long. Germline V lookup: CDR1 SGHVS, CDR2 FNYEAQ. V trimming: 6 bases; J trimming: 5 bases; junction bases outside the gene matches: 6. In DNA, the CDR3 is TGTGCCAGCAGAGGCGACAGGGTTTATGGCTACACCTTC. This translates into CASRGDRVYGYTF.

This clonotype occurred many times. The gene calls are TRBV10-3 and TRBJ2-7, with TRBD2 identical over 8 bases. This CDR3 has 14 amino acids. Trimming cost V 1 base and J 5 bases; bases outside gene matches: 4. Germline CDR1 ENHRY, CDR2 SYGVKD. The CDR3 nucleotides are TGTGCCATCAGTGAGTACAGCGGGGGTGACGAGCAGTACTTC. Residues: CAISEYSGGDEQYF.

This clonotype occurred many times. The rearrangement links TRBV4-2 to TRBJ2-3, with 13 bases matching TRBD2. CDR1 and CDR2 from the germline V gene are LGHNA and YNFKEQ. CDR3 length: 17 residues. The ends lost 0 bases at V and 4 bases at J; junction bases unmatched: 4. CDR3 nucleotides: TGTGCCAGCAGCCAAGAAGGACTAGCGGGAGTCTCAGATACGCAGTATTTT. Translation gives CASSQEGLAGVSDTQYF.

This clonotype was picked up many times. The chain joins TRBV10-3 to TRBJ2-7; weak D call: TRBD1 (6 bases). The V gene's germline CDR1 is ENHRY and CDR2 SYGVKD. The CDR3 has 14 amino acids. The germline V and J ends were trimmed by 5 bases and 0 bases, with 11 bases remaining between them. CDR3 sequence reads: CAISSGTSSYEQYF. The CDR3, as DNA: TGTGCCATCAGTTCGGGGACATCCTCCTACGAGCAGTACTTC.

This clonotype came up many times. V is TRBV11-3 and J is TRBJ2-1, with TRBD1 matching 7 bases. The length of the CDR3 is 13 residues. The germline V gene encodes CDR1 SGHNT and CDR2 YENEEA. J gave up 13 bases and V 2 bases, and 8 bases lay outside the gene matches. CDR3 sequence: CASSLRPDRDQFF. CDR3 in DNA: TGTGCCAGCAGCTTAAGGCCTGACAGGGACCAGTTCTTC.

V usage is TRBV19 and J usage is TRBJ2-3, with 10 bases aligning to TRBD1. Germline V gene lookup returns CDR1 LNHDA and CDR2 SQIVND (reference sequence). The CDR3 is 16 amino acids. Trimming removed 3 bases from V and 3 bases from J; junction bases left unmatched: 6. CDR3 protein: CASSIVPGQGTDTQYF. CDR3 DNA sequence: TGTGCCAGTAGTATCGTCCCGGGACAGGGGACAGATACGCAGTATTTT. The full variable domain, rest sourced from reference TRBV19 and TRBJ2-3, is DGGITQSPKYLFRKEGQNVTLSCEQNLNHDAMYWYRQDPGQGLRLIYYSQIVNDFQKGDIAEGYSVSREKKESFPLTVTSAQKNPTAFYLCASSIVPGQGTDTQYFGPGTRLTVL.